One sample yielded the 17 T cell receptor beta chains listed below, sequenced in a study of blood T cells in healthy people across ages. A second PCR, run for about 7 to 12 cycles, used a sample-barcoded 5' primer plus a J-beta primer mix. TCRdb independently ran MiXCR on the 5' RACE reads; one entry per CDR3 protein. The profile covers 550,000 to 800,000 distinct CDR3 sequences, with roughly 20% appearing a single time and roughly 3.9% taken by the ten largest. The sample taken for sequencing was blood. These receptors were taken from a man in his 70s in good health.

There are a few counts of this clonotype. The chain recombines TRBV3-1 with TRBJ2-7, with TRBD2 matching 7 bases. From germline, CDR1 is LGHDT and CDR2 YNNKEL (reference sequence). Trimming removed 4 bases from V and 2 bases from J; junction bases left unmatched: 14. CDR3 length: 17 amino acids. CDR3 sequence reads: CASSRLSRLRGTYEQYF. The CDR3 DNA follows: TGTGCCAGCAGCCGGTTAAGTCGACTGCGGGGGACCTACGAGCAGTACTTC.

This rearrangement joins TRBV5-5 to TRBJ2-7; D is perhaps TRBD2 (5 bases). CDR3 length: 13 residues. Germline CDR1 reads SGHKS; CDR2 reads YYEKEE (reference sequence). V dropped 4 bases and J dropped 1 base, with 9 bases sitting between them. The CDR3 loop reads CASSGSESYEQYF. The CDR3 region has the DNA TGTGCCAGCAGCGGTAGCGAGTCCTACGAGCAGTACTTC.

The rearrangement links TRBV6-6 to TRBJ2-5, with TRBD1 identical over 9 bases. The J call may be incorrect, as the DNA end agrees better with TRBJ2-7. The germline gives CDR1 MNHNY, CDR2 SVGAGI (reference sequence). The CDR3 has 14 amino acids. This CDR3 is CASSYSGQGREQYF. CDR3 DNA sequence: TGTGCCAGCAGTTACTCGGGACAGGGTCGCGAGCAGTACTTC.

This clonotype has more than one count but fewer than ten. The V and J genes are TRBV5-1 and TRBJ2-6, with D unresolved. Germline V gives CDR1 SGHRS, CDR2 YFSETQ. The germline V and J ends were trimmed by 4 bases and 0 bases, with 8 bases remaining between them. This CDR3 spans 15 amino acids. CDR3: CASSAHVSGANVLTF. The DNA of the CDR3 is TGCGCCAGCAGCGCACACGTCTCTGGGGCCAACGTCCTGACTTTC. Together with reference TRBV5-1 and TRBJ2-6, the CDR3 gives the full variable domain: KAGVTQTPRYLIKTRGQQVTLSCSPISGHRSVSWYQQTPGQGLQFLFEYFSETQRNKGNFPGRFSGRQFSNSRSEMNVSTLELGDSALYLCASSAHVSGANVLTFGAGSRLTVL.

This clonotype was counted at least ten times. The CDR3 reads CASSFAPGESSYEQYF. CDR3 nucleotide sequence: TGTGCCAGCAGTTTTGCTCCGGGGGAGAGCTCCTACGAGCAGTACTTC. This rearrangement joins TRBV28 to TRBJ2-7; D is possibly TRBD2 (6 bases). The V gene lost 3 bases and the J gene lost 0 bases, with 15 bases spanning the gap. CDR1 MDHEN and CDR2 SYDVKM come from the germline V gene. The CDR3 length is 16 residues.

This clonotype came up a few times. The genes are TRBV7-3 and TRBJ2-1, with TRBD2 identical over 7 bases. Germline CDR1 and CDR2: SGHTA and FQGTGA. This CDR3 comprises 13 residues. J lost 9 bases, V lost 5 bases, and 7 bases had no gene match. The CDR3 DNA is TGTGCCAGCAGCCAAACTAGCGTAGGTGAGCAGTTCTTC. Protein sequence: CASSQTSVGEQFF.

This chain joins TRBV20-1 and TRBJ2-7; TRBD2 aligns across 11 bases. The V segment lost 5 bases and the J segment 0 bases; nucleotides outside the gene matches: 3. Germline V gene sequence: CDR1 DFQATT, CDR2 SNEGSKA (reference sequence). CDR3 length: 14 amino acids. The DNA for the CDR3 is TGCAGTGCTTTGACTAGCGGGACCTCCTACGAGCAGTACTTC. It encodes CSALTSGTSYEQYF.

This clonotype has just a few counts. The J gene is TRBJ1-1, the V gene TRBV28; 9 bases align to TRBD1. CDR1 is MDHEN, CDR2 SYDVKM, per germline. The V and J ends lost 10 bases and 6 bases, in that order; junction bases with no gene match: 33. The CDR3 runs to 21 residues. The CDR3 nucleotides are TGTGCCATCAGGCCCGGGGGGACAGGGTGGTCCGGAGGTGGGTGGACCGCTGAAGCTTTCTTT. Protein: CAIRPGGTGWSGGGWTAEAFF.

The chain recombines TRBV29-1 with TRBJ2-7, with D perhaps matching TRBD2 (5 bases). The CDR3 loop spans 11 amino acids. With 5 bases removed from V and 7 bases from J, the gap between germline ends came to 12 bases. CDR1 is SQVTM and CDR2 is ANQGSEA in the germline V gene. The CDR3 coding sequence is TGCAGCGTTTTTGAGGGCTGGGAGCAGTACTTC. As protein: CSVFEGWEQYF.

The V call is TRBV15, the J call TRBJ2-7; tentatively, D is TRBD1 (5 bases). The V end lost 0 bases, the J end lost 10 bases, and 13 bases lay between the germline ends. Germline assignment: CDR1 LNHNV and CDR2 YYDKDF (reference sequence). The CDR3 consists of 13 residues. For the CDR3, the DNA is TGTGCCACCAGCAGAGACCGCCTGGGGCTCCAGTACTTC. Protein: CATSRDRLGLQYF.

CDR3 sequence: CASSLLAGVKTQYF. The CDR3 nucleotides are TGTGCCAGCAGTTTACTAGCGGGAGTGAAGACCCAGTACTTC. V gene TRBV28 combines with J gene TRBJ2-5; TRBD2 agrees at 10 bases. The CDR3 contains 14 residues. CDR1 is MDHEN and CDR2 is SYDVKM in the germline V gene. Trimming took 2 bases from V and 6 from J; bases not matched to a gene: 3.

DNA of the CDR3: TGCAGTGCCCCGCGGGGGGGGCGCTTTTGGGAGCAGTACTTC. Translating it yields CSAPRGGRFWEQYF. The V and J genes are TRBV20-1 and TRBJ2-7; 9 nucleotides line up with TRBD2. Germline CDR1 reads DFQATT; CDR2 reads SNEGSKA (reference sequence). CDR3 length equals 14 residues. V was pared by 6 bases and J by 7 bases, with 13 bases of the junction left unmatched.

The chain employs TRBV12-3 or TRBV12-4 and TRBJ2-7; 8 bases match TRBD2. The V segment lost 2 bases and the J segment 6 bases; nucleotides outside the gene matches: 3. This CDR3 spans 13 amino acids. CDR3 bases: TGTGCCAGCAGTTTAACCGGGAGGGGCGAGCAGTACTTC. It codes for CASSLTGRGEQYF.

This clonotype has just a few counts. The V and J genes are TRBV12-3 or TRBV12-4 and TRBJ1-1; D is ambiguous. This CDR3 has 14 residues. Trimming cost V 1 base and J 3 bases, with 9 bases left between them. Here the CDR3 reads CASSLGPSYTEAFF. The CDR3 DNA sequence: TGTGCCAGCAGTTTAGGACCATCTTACACTGAAGCTTTCTTT.

A few counts support this clonotype. V is TRBV4-3 and J is TRBJ2-2, with 7 positions matching TRBD1. Germline CDR1 is LGHNA and CDR2 is YSLEER. J was trimmed by 2 bases and V by 3 bases; bases with no gene match: 6. This CDR3 region has 16 residues. The CDR3 DNA sequence: TGCGCCAGCAGCCACGTGGGACAGCTAAACACCGGGGAGCTGTTTTTT. This translates into CASSHVGQLNTGELFF.

The CDR3 DNA sequence: TGTGCCAGCTCACCAATAGGACAGGGCGGCACCGGGGAGCTGTTTTTT. Its translation: CASSPIGQGGTGELFF. The V gene is TRBV18, the J gene TRBJ2-2, with TRBD1 matching 8 bases. This CDR3 region has 16 residues. V shed 2 bases, J shed 4 bases, and the junction held 6 bases outside the gene matches. Germline assignment: CDR1 KGHSH and CDR2 LQKENI.

This clonotype has ten or more counts. The chain joins TRBV12-3 or TRBV12-4 to TRBJ2-7; D ambiguous. The length of the CDR3 is 12 residues. The V end was cut by 5 bases, the J end by 7 bases, with 12 bases between. CDR3 region: CASSQDGGEQYF. CDR3 sequence (DNA): TGTGCCAGCAGTCAAGACGGTGGGGAGCAGTACTTC.